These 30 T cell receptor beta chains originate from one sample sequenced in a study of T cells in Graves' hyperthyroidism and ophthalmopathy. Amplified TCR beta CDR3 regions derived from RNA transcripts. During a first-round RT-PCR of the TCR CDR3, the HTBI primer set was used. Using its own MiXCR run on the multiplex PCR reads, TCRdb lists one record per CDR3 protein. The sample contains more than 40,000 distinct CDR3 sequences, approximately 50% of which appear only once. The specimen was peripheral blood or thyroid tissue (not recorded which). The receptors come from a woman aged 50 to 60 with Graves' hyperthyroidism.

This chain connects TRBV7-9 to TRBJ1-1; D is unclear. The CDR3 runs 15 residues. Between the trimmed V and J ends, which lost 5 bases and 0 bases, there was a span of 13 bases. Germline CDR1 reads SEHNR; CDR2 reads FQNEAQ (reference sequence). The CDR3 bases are TGTGCCAGCAGCCTTACTTGGACGGTGAACACTGAAGCTTTCTTT. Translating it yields CASSLTWTVNTEAFF.

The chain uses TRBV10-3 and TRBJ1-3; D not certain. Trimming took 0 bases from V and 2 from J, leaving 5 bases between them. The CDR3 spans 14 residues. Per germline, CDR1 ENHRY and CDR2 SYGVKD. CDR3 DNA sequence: TGTGCCATCAGTGAGTCTACTGCTGGAAACACCATATATTTT. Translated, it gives CAISESTAGNTIYF.

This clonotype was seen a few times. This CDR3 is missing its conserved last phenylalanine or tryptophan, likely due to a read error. CDR3 nucleotides: TGTGCCTGGAGTGTACTGGGTATGATGAACACTGAAGCTTTCTCT. Translation gives CAWSVLGMMNTEAFS. The rearrangement joins TRBV7-2 to TRBJ1-1; D gene ambiguous. The CDR3 runs 15 residues. Trimming cost V 11 bases and J 0 bases, with 19 bases left between them. Per germline, CDR1 SGHTA and CDR2 FQGNSA.

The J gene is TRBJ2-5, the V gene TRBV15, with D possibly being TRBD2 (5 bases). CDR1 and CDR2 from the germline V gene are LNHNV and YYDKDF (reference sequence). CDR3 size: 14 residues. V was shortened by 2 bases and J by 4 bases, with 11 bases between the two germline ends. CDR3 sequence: CATSRPGRGETQYF. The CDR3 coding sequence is TGTGCCACCAGCAGACCCGGCCGGGGAGAGACCCAGTACTTC.

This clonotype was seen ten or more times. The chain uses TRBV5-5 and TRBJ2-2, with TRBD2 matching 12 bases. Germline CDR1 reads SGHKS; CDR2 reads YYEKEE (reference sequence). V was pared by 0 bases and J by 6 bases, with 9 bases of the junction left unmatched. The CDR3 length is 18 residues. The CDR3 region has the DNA TGTGCCAGCAGCTTGGAGAGGACTAGCGGGGTCGGGTCCGGGGAGCTGTTTTTT. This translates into CASSLERTSGVGSGELFF.

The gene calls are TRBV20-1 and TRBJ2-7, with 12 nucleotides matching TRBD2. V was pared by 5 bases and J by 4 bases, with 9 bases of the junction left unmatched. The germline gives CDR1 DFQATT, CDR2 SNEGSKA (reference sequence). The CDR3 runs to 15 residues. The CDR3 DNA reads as TGCAGTGCTCCAAATCTAGCGGGAGGGCCTTACGAGCAGTACTTC. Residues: CSAPNLAGGPYEQYF.

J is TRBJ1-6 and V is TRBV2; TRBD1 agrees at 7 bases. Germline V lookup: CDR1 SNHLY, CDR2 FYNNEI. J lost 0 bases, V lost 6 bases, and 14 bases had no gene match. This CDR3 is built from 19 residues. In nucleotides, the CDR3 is TGTGCCAGCAGGGTACAGGGGAGACCAACGAGCTCCTATAATTCACCCCTCCACTTT. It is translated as CASRVQGRPTSSYNSPLHF.

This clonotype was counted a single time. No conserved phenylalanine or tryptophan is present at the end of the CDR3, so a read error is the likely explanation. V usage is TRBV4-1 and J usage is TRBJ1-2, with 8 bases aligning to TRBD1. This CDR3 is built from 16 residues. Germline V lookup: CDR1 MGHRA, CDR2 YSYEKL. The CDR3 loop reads CASSPGTRQGIYGYTS. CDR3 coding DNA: TGTGCCAGCAGCCCGGGAACGAGACAGGGGATCTATGGCTACACCTCC.

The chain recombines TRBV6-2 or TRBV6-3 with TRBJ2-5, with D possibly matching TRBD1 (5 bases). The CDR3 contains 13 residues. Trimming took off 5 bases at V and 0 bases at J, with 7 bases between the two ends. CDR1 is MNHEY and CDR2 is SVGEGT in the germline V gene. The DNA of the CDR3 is TGTGCCAGCAGTAAGACAGACCAAGAGACCCAGTACTTC. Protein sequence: CASSKTDQETQYF.

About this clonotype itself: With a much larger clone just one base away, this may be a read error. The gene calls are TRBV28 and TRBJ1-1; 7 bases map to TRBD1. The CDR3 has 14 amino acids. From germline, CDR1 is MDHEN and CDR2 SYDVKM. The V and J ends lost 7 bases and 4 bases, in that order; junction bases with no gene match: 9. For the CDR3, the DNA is TGTGCCAGCAAAACCCGACAGGGAACCACTGAAGCTTTCTTT. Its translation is CASKTRQGTTEAFF.

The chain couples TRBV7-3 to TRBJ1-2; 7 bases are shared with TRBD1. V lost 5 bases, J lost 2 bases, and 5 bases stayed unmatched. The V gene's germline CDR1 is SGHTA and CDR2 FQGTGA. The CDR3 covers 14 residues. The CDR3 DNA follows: TGTGCCAGCAGCCCCCAGGGGGTGAACTATGGCTACACCTTC. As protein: CASSPQGVNYGYTF.

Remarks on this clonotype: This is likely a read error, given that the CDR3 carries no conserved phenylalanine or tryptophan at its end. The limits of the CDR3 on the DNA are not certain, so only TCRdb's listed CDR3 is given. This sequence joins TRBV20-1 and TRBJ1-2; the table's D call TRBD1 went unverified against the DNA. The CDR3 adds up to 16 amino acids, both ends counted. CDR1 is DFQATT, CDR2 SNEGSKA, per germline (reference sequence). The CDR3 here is CSARSFRDRIDYGYTS.

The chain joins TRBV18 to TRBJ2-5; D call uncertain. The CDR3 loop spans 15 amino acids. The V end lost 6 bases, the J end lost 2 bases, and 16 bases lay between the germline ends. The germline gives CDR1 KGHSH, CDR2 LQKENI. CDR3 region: CASSPPGRIQETQYF. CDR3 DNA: TGTGCCAGCTCCCCTCCAGGCAGAATTCAAGAGACCCAGTACTTC. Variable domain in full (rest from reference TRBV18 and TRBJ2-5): NAGVMQNPRHLVRRRGQEARLRCSPMKGHSHVYWYRQLPEEGLKFMVYLQKENIIDESGMPKERFSAEFPKEGPSILRIQQVVRGDSAAYFCASSPPGRIQETQYFGPGTRLLVL.

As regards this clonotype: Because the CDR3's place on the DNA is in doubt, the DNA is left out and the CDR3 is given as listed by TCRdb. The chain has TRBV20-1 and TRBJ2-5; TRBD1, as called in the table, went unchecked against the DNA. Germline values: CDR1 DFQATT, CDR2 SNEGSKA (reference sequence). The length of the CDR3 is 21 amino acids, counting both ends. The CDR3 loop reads CSAIDGTGGNGYTFGSGTRYF.

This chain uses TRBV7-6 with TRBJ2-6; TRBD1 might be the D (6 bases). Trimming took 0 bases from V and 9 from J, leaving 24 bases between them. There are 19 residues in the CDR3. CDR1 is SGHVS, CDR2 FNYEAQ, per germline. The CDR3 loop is CASSLAPDSSPGPNNVLTF. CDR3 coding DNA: TGTGCCAGCAGCTTAGCGCCGGACAGCAGCCCCGGGCCCAACAACGTCCTGACTTTC.

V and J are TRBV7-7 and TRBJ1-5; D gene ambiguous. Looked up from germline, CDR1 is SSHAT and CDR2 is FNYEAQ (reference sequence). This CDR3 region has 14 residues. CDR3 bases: TGTGCTAGCGGATCCCCGAAGAGCAATCAGCCCCAGCATTTT. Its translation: CASGSPKSNQPQHF.

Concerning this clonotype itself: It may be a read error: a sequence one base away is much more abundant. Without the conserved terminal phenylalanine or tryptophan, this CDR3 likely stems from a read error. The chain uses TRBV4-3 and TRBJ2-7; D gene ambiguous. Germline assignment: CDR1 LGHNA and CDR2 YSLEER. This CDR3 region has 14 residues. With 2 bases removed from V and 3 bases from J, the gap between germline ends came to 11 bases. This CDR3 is CASSQLSGSYEQYS. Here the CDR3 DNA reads TGCGCCAGCAGCCAATTGTCCGGAAGCTACGAGCAGTACTCC.

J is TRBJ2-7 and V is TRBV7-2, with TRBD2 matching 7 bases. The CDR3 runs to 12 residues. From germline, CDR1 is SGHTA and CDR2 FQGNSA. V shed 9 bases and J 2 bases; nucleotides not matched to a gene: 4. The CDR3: CASGEGTYEQYF. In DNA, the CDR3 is TGTGCCAGTGGGGAGGGGACCTACGAGCAGTACTTC.

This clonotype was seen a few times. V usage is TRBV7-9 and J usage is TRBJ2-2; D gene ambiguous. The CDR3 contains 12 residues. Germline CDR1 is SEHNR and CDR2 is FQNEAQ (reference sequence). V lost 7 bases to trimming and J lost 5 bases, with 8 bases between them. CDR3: CASKRPTGELFF. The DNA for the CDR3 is TGTGCCAGCAAGAGACCAACCGGGGAGCTGTTTTTT.

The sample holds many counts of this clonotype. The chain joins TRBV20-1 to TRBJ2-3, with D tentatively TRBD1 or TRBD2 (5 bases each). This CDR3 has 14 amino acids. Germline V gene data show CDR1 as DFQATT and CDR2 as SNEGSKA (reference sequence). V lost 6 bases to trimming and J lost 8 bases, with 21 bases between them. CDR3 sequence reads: CSASRTTLGGTQYF. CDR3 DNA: TGCAGTGCCAGCCGCACTACCCTTGGGGGTACGCAGTATTTT.

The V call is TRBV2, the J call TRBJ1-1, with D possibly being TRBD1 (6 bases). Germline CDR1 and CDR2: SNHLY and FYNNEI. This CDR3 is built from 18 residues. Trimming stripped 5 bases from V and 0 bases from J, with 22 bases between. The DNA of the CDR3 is TGTGCCAGCAGTTCTCGATATTCTGGACAGAACATGAACACTGAAGCTTTCTTT. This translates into CASSSRYSGQNMNTEAFF.

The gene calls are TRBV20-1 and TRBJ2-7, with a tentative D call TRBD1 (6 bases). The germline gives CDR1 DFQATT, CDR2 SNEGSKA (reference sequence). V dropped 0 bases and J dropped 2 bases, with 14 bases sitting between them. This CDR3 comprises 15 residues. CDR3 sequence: CSARDVGAGAYEQYF. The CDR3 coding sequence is TGCAGTGCTAGAGATGTGGGGGCCGGGGCCTACGAGCAGTACTTC.

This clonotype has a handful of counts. CDR3 in amino acids: CASSGTVSSYEQYF. Written as DNA, the CDR3 is TGTGCCTCCTCCGGGACAGTAAGCTCCTACGAGCAGTACTTC. This sequence joins TRBV7-2 and TRBJ2-7, with 7 nucleotides matching TRBD1. The germline V gene encodes CDR1 SGHTA and CDR2 FQGNSA. There are 14 residues in the CDR3. The junction had 10 bases not matched to a gene; V was cut back by 11 bases and J by 0 bases.

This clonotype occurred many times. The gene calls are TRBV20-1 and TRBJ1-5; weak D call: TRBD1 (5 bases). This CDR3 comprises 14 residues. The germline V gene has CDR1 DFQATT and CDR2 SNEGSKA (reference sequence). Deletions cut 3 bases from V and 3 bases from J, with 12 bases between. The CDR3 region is CSASGGELNQPQHF. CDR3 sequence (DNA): TGCAGTGCTAGTGGGGGTGAGCTCAATCAGCCCCAGCATTTT.

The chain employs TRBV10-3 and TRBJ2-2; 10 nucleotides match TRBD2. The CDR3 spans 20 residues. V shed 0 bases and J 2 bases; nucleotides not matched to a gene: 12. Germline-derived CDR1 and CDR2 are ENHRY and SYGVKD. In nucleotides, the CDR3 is TGTGCCATCAGTGAGTCGAGTACGGCTAGCGGGAGCCAAAACACCGGGGAGCTGTTTTTT. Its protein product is CAISESSTASGSQNTGELFF.

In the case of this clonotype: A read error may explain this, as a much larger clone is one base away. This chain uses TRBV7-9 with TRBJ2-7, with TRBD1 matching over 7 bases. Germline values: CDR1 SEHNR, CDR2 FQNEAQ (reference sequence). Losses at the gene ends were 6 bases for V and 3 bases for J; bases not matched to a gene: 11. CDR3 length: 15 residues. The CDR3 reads CASSFEGAGGYEQYF. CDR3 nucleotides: TGTGCCAGCAGTTTCGAGGGAGCAGGGGGCTACGAGCAGTACTTC.

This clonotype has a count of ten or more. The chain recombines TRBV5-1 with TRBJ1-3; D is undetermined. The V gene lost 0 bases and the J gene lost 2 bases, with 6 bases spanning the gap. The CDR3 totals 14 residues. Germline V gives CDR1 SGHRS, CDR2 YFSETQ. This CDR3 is CASSLEAAGNTIYF. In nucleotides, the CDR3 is TGCGCCAGCAGCTTGGAGGCAGCTGGAAACACCATATATTTT. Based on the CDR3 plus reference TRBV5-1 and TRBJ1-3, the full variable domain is KAGVTQTPRYLIKTRGQQVTLSCSPISGHRSVSWYQQTPGQGLQFLFEYFSETQRNKGNFPGRFSGRQFSNSRSEMNVSTLELGDSALYLCASSLEAAGNTIYFGEGSWLTVV.

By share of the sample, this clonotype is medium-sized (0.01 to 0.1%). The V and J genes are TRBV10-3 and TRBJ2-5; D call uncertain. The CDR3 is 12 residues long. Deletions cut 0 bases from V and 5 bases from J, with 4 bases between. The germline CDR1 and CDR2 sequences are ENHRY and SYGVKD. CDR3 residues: CAISESWETQYF. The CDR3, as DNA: TGTGCCATCAGTGAGTCTTGGGAGACCCAGTACTTC.

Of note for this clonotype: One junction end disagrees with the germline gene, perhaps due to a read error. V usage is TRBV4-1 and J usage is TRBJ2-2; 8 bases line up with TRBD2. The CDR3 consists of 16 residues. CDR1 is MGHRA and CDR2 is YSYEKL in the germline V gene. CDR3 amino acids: CAGSQELADQTGELFF. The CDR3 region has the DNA TGCGCCGGCAGCCAAGAACTAGCGGACCAAACCGGGGAACTGTTTTTT.

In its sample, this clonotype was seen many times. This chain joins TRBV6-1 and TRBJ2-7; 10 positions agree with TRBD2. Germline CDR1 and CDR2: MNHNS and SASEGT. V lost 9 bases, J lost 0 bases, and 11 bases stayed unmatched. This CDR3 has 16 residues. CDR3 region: CASSKRTSGYSYEQYF. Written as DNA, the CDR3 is TGTGCCAGTAGTAAAAGGACTAGCGGCTACTCCTACGAGCAGTACTTC.